Listed below are T cell receptor beta chains from one sample, sequenced in a study of T cell responses to AZD1222 COVID-19 vaccine. Assay used: immunoSEQ multiplex PCR; TCRdb lists only in-frame clones, some missing. The repertoire holds 150,000 to 200,000 clones, with more than 85% as singletons. The sequencing here drew on peripheral blood, taken on day 0 of AZD1222 vaccination. Receptors originate from an adult in good health. The CDR3 runs from the conserved cysteine through the conserved F or W. A D gene is named only where the DNA matches it firmly. Expanded clones are given a class, and other clones once, few, many or no size at all.

j_call | v_call | d_call | clone_size | cdr3_nt | cdr3_aa
TRBJ2-7 | TRBV7-3 | . | . | TGTGCCAGCAGCCGGGGCGGGACAGCTTCCTACGAGCAGTACTTC | CASSRGGTASYEQYF
TRBJ2-1 | TRBV9 | TRBD2 | . | TGTGCCAGCAGCCCCCGACTAGCGGCTTACAATGAGCAGTTCTTC | CASSPRLAAYNEQFF
TRBJ2-1 | TRBV4-2 | TRBD2 | . | TGTGCCAGCAGCCATGGAACTAGCGGGGGGGCCGGTGAGCAGTTCTTC | CASSHGTSGGAGEQFF
TRBJ1-4 | TRBV6-5 | . | once | TGTGCCAGCAGTTACGGGGGGGGTGGTGAAAAACTGTTTTTT | CASSYGGGGEKLFF
TRBJ1-6 | TRBV18 | . | . | TGTGCCAGCTCACCAGGACGGGGGAATTCACCCCTCCACTTT | CASSPGRGNSPLHF
TRBJ1-2 | TRBV28 | . | . | TGTGCCAGTTACCAGAGGGCCTCCTACACCTTC | CASYQRASYTF
TRBJ2-4 | TRBV5-1 | . | . | TGCGCCAGCAGCACAGACCCGACCCTAGCCAAAAACATTCAGTACTTC | CASSTDPTLAKNIQYF
TRBJ2-1 | TRBV5-8 | TRBD2 | once | TGTGCCAGCAGCTTGGTACTAGCGGGCCCTTACAATGAGCAGTTCTTC | CASSLVLAGPYNEQFF
TRBJ2-6 | TRBV3-1/TRBV3-2 | . | . | TGTGCCAGCAGCAGAGGGGGTGCATCCCGGACCAACGTCCTGACTTTC | CASSRGGASRTNVLTF
TRBJ1-3 | TRBV2 | TRBD1 | . | TGTGCCAGCAGTCAGCATACAGGGGTCTCTGGAAACACCATATATTTT | CASSQHTGVSGNTIYF
TRBJ2-3 | TRBV7-9 | . | . | TGTGCCAGCAGCCCTAACGGGGGAGACACAGATACGCAGTATTTT | CASSPNGGDTDTQYF
TRBJ1-2 | TRBV5-4 | . | . | TGTGCCAGCAGCTTAGGGGGGCTCTATGGCTACACCTTC | CASSLGGLYGYTF
TRBJ2-7 | TRBV27 | TRBD1 | once | TGTGCCAGCAGTCCGGGACAGGGGGCGTACGAGCAGTACTTC | CASSPGQGAYEQYF
TRBJ1-2 | TRBV10-3 | . | . | TGTGCCATCAGTGCGGGCTATGGCTACACCTTC | CAISAGYGYTF
TRBJ1-5 | TRBV5-4 | . | . | TGTGCCAGCAGCCGGAACGGGGGAGGGAGCAATCAGCCCCAGCATTTT | CASSRNGGGSNQPQHF
TRBJ1-5 | TRBV5-1 | TRBD1 | . | TGCGCCAGCAGCTTAGCTTCCCGGACAGGGCCGGGCAATCAGCCCCAGCATTTT | CASSLASRTGPGNQPQHF
TRBJ1-5 | TRBV4-2 | . | once | TGTGCCAGCAGCCAAGATTCAGGAGCCGATCAGCCCCAGCATTTT | CASSQDSGADQPQHF
TRBJ1-6 | TRBV24-1 | . | . | TGTGCCACCAGTGATTTCGGAGGTTCACCCCTCCACTTT | CATSDFGGSPLHF
TRBJ1-3 | TRBV5-1 | . | . | TGCGCCAGCAGCTTGGGGGTCTCTGGAAACACCATATATTTT | CASSLGVSGNTIYF
TRBJ2-7 | TRBV4-3 | TRBD2 | . | TGCGCCAGCAGCCAAGATCGGGTGGCTAGCGGGGAGGAGCAGTACTTC | CASSQDRVASGEEQYF
TRBJ2-1 | TRBV7-9 | TRBD1 | . | TGTGCCAGCAGCTTACCGGGACAGGTTAATGAGCAGTTCTTC | CASSLPGQVNEQFF
TRBJ1-1 | TRBV28 | . | . | TGTGCCAGCAGTAAACAGGGCATTACTGAAGCTTTCTTT | CASSKQGITEAFF
TRBJ2-7 | TRBV4-1 | TRBD2 | . | TGCGCCAGCAGCCACCTGGGGGCGGGGGGGATCGAGCAGTACTTC | CASSHLGAGGIEQYF
TRBJ2-1 | TRBV19 | . | . | TGTGCCAGTAACTCGGAGGGGGCCTCCTACAATGAGCAGTTCTTC | CASNSEGASYNEQFF
TRBJ2-5 | TRBV6-2/TRBV6-3 | . | . | TGTGCCAGCAGTTACTCTGGAACCGAAGAGACCCAGTACTTC | CASSYSGTEETQYF
TRBJ2-1 | TRBV3-1/TRBV3-2 | TRBD1 | . | TGTGCCAGCAGCCAAGCCGGGACAGGGGGCCTTGGCAATGAGCAGTTCTTC | CASSQAGTGGLGNEQFF
TRBJ2-7 | TRBV3-1/TRBV3-2 | . | . | TGTGCCAGCAGCCACGTCTACGAGCAGTACTTC | CASSHVYEQYF
TRBJ2-5 | TRBV30 | . | . | TGTGCCTGGGCGGAGGGCAGCCAAGAGACCCAGTACTTC | CAWAEGSQETQYF
TRBJ2-2 | TRBV29-1 | . | . | TGCAGCGTAGGACATCACACCGGGGAGCTGTTTTTT | CSVGHHTGELFF
TRBJ1-1 | TRBV6-2/TRBV6-3 | . | . | TGTGCCAGCAGTTTGGTCGCAGGTTCCACTGAAGCTTTCTTT | CASSLVAGSTEAFF
TRBJ1-6 | TRBV5-6 | TRBD1 | . | TGTGCCAGCAGCTCCGGACAGGGGTATTCACCCCTCCACTTT | CASSSGQGYSPLHF
TRBJ2-7 | TRBV15 | TRBD1 | . | TGTGCCACCAGCGCATGGGACAGTCCCTACGAGCAGTACTTC | CATSAWDSPYEQYF
TRBJ1-3 | TRBV19 | . | . | TGTGCCAGTAGCCCCTCAGGACTTTCTGGAAACACCATATATTTT | CASSPSGLSGNTIYF
TRBJ1-6 | TRBV7-3 | . | . | TGTGCCAGCTCCCCAGGACTTGGTTCACCCCTCCACTTT | CASSPGLGSPLHF
TRBJ1-3 | TRBV2 | . | . | TGTGCCAGCAGTGAAGCACCCACATCTGGAAACACCATATATTTT | CASSEAPTSGNTIYF
TRBJ1-4 | TRBV7-9 | . | . | TGTGCCAGCAGCTTAGGGGATGCAACTAATGAAAAACTGTTTTTT | CASSLGDATNEKLFF
TRBJ1-2 | TRBV2 | . | . | TGTGCCAGCAGTCCGGGAGGATCCTATGGCTACACCTTC | CASSPGGSYGYTF
TRBJ2-3 | TRBV19 | . | once | TGTGCCAGTAGTCCACATTGGGCGGGGGCCACAGATACGCAGTATTTT | CASSPHWAGATDTQYF
TRBJ1-2 | TRBV15 | . | . | TGTGCCACCAGCAGAGAGGTGGCAGGTTATGGCTACACCTTC | CATSREVAGYGYTF
TRBJ1-4 | TRBV27 | . | few | TGTGCCAGCAGTTTGTCTAGGGTAGCTAATGAAAAACTGTTTTTT | CASSLSRVANEKLFF
TRBJ1-5 | TRBV2 | . | once | TGTGCCAGCAGTCCGGGACTCTCGTTCGATAGCAATCAGCCCCAGCATTTT | CASSPGLSFDSNQPQHF
TRBJ2-3 | TRBV30 | . | . | TGTGCCTGGAGTGGTGCGAGATACTCGCAGTATTTT | CAWSGARYSQYF
TRBJ1-2 | TRBV4-1 | . | . | TGCGCCAGCAGCCAACCAGGACTGTGGGGCTACACCTTC | CASSQPGLWGYTF
TRBJ1-4 | TRBV2 | TRBD1 | . | TGTGCCAGCAGTGGAGAACACCTGACAGGGGTAGTTGAAAAACTGTTTTTT | CASSGEHLTGVVEKLFF
TRBJ1-1 | TRBV29-1 | . | . | TGCAGCGTCAACAGGGAGAACACTGAAGCTTTCTTT | CSVNRENTEAFF
TRBJ1-1 | TRBV5-6 | TRBD1 | . | TGTGCCAGCAGCTTGGGAGCAGGGGGCGCATACACTGAAGCTTTCTTT | CASSLGAGGAYTEAFF
TRBJ2-3 | TRBV28 | TRBD1 | few | TGTGCCAGCAGTTTAGTCCCGGGACAGGGCACAGATACGCAGTATTTT | CASSLVPGQGTDTQYF
TRBJ1-3 | TRBV7-2 | . | . | TGTGCCAGCAGCTTAACTGGACTCGCGTTAAATTTGTATTTT | CASSLTGLALNLYF
TRBJ2-7 | TRBV7-8 | TRBD1 | . | TGTGCCAGCAGGGCGCGAGGGGGCCCCCTCTACGAGCAGTACTTC | CASRARGGPLYEQYF
TRBJ1-6 | TRBV27 | TRBD1 | once | TGTGCCAGCAGTTTAACCGGGACAGGGGAAAGATCCTATAATTCACCCCTCCACTTT | CASSLTGTGERSYNSPLHF
TRBJ1-6 | TRBV6-5 | TRBD1 | . | TGTGCCACCCCCGGCAGGGGGCCTCGGTCACCCCTCCACTTT | CATPGRGPRSPLHF
TRBJ2-2 | TRBV3-1/TRBV3-2 | . | . | TGTGCCAGCAGCCCTGTCCTCGGGAGGGGGCACACCGGGGAGCTGTTTTTT | CASSPVLGRGHTGELFF